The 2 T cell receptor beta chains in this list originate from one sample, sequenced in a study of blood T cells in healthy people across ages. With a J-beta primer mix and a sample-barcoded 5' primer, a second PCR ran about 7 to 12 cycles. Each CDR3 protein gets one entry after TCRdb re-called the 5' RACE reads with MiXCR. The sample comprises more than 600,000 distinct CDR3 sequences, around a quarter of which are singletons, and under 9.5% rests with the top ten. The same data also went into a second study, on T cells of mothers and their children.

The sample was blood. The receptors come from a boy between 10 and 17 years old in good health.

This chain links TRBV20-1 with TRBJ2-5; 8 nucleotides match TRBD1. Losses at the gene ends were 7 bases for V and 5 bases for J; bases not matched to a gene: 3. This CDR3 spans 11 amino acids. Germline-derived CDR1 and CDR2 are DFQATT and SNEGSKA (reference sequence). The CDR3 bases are TGCAGTGGAGACAGGGGCGAGACCCAGTACTTC. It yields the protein CSGDRGETQYF.

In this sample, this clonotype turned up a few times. The CDR3: CASTGGTVLLSDTQYF. For the CDR3, the DNA is TGTGCCAGCACCGGAGGGACAGTTTTACTTTCAGATACGCAGTATTTT. V is TRBV6-2 or TRBV6-3 and J is TRBJ2-3; D perhaps matches TRBD1 (7 bases). The V end was cut by 7 bases, the J end by 4 bases, with 21 bases between. Germline values: CDR1 MNHEY, CDR2 SVGEGT. This CDR3 is 16 amino acids long.